Following are 29 T cell receptor beta chains from one sample sequenced in a study of T cells in Graves' hyperthyroidism and ophthalmopathy. Amplification of TCR beta CDR3 regions was performed using RNA transcripts as template. Carried out on the TCR CDR3, a first-round RT-PCR used the HTBI primer set. TCRdb re-analysed the multiplex PCR reads in MiXCR, keeping a single row per CDR3 protein. The repertoire holds 300,000 to 450,000 distinct CDR3 sequences, about a sixth seen once, with more than 30% in the top ten. Material for sequencing was blood. These receptors all come from a woman in her 30s with Graves' hyperthyroidism that later progressed to Graves' ophthalmopathy.

This clonotype was detected a few times. J is TRBJ1-4 and V is TRBV5-8; D gene unclear. Trimming took 4 bases from V and 4 from J, leaving 14 bases between them. The V gene's germline CDR1 is SGHTS and CDR2 YDEGEE. The CDR3 length is 15 residues. For the CDR3, the DNA is TGTGCCAGCAGCCCCAACAGAAATCTTAATGAAAAACTGTTTTTT. Its protein is CASSPNRNLNEKLFF.

With respect to this clonotype: A read error may produce the germline difference seen at one junction end. V and J are TRBV7-7 and TRBJ2-5; the D gene could be TRBD1 or TRBD2 (6 bases each). There are 15 residues in the CDR3. The germline gives CDR1 SSHAT, CDR2 FNYEAQ (reference sequence). The CDR3 here is CASSTRGGRQETQYF. The CDR3 DNA reads TGTGCTAGCAGCACCAGAGGGGGGAGGCAAGAGACCCAGTACTTC.

This clonotype was seen at least ten times. The chain uses TRBV19 and TRBJ2-2; 7 bases map to TRBD1. Germline-derived CDR1 and CDR2 are LNHDA and SQIVND (reference sequence). This CDR3 has 16 residues. With 1 base clipped from V and 2 bases from J, the junction kept 4 bases outside the gene matches. The CDR3: CASSIVDRVNTGELFF. For the CDR3, the DNA is TGTGCCAGTAGTATAGTTGACAGGGTTAACACCGGGGAGCTGTTTTTT.

This clonotype came up many times. The chain recombines TRBV11-2 with TRBJ1-6; D is perhaps TRBD1 (6 bases). Germline-derived CDR1 and CDR2 are SGHAT and FQNNGV. The CDR3 consists of 16 residues. Deletions cut 4 bases from V and 4 bases from J, with 14 bases between. In DNA form, the CDR3 reads TGTGCCAGCAGCTCGGACAACGGACAGTATAATTCACCCCTCCACTTT. Translating gives CASSSDNGQYNSPLHF.

This clonotype was counted at least ten times. The chain couples TRBV28 to TRBJ2-7; no clear D. The CDR3 has 13 residues. The germline V and J ends were trimmed by 5 bases and 6 bases, with 14 bases remaining between them. The germline gives CDR1 MDHEN, CDR2 SYDVKM. The DNA for the CDR3 is TGTGCCAGCAGTGAAATGAAGGATGGCGAGCAGTACTTC. Translating gives CASSEMKDGEQYF.

The V call is TRBV5-1, the J call TRBJ1-1; D remains unclear. Germline CDR1 and CDR2: SGHRS and YFSETQ. Trimming removed 5 bases from V and 6 bases from J, with 11 bases in between. The CDR3 covers 12 residues. The CDR3 region has the DNA TGCGCCAGCAGTCCACAGAGCCCTGAAGCTTTCTTT. Residues: CASSPQSPEAFF.

The gene calls are TRBV27 and TRBJ2-5; 8 nucleotides match TRBD2. The CDR3 spans 16 residues. The germline V gene encodes CDR1 MNHEY and CDR2 SMNVEV (reference sequence). V was pared by 7 bases and J by 6 bases, with 16 bases of the junction left unmatched. DNA of the CDR3: TGTGCCAGCAACCCGGCGGGGGGCGCGTTTCTAAAGACCCAGTACTTC. Protein sequence: CASNPAGGAFLKTQYF.

This clonotype has a count of ten or more. This sequence joins TRBV12-3 or TRBV12-4 and TRBJ2-1, with D unclear. This CDR3 is built from 14 residues. V was clipped by 10 bases and J by 3 bases, with 16 bases between them. CDR3: CATTRSRNYNEQFF. In DNA, the CDR3 is TGTGCCACCACCCGGTCGCGAAACTACAATGAGCAGTTCTTC.

This clonotype was counted many times. The rearrangement links TRBV28 to TRBJ1-2; TRBD1 matches 7 bases. CDR1 and CDR2 (germline): MDHEN, SYDVKM. The CDR3 is 13 residues long. The V gene end was trimmed by 2 bases and the J gene end by 14 bases; junction bases not matched to a gene: 11. The CDR3 bases are TGTGCCAGCAGTTTAGTGCTTCGGGACAGAGCGACCTTC. It translates to CASSLVLRDRATF.

A single count supports this clonotype. This chain uses TRBV18 with TRBJ2-2; D is unresolved. The length of the CDR3 is 17 residues. The ends were cut back, 0 bases at V and 0 bases at J, with 11 bases in the middle. Germline V gene lookup returns CDR1 KGHSH and CDR2 LQKENI. For the CDR3, the DNA is TGTGCCAGCTCACCACCGGGGATCTTAGCGAACACCGGGGAGCTGTTTTTT. Protein product: CASSPPGILANTGELFF.

The V call is TRBV10-3, the J call TRBJ1-2; D perhaps matches TRBD1 (5 bases). This CDR3 is 15 amino acids long. Trimming removed 5 bases from V and 2 bases from J, with 15 bases in between. CDR1 and CDR2 (germline): ENHRY, SYGVKD. The CDR3 sequence is CAISNTGLRNYGYTF. The CDR3, as DNA: TGTGCCATCAGTAATACGGGACTCCGGAACTATGGCTACACCTTC.

This chain links TRBV7-2 with TRBJ1-5, with TRBD1 as a possible D gene (6 bases). The CDR3 consists of 15 residues. The germline V gene encodes CDR1 SGHTA and CDR2 FQGNSA. V gave up 1 base and J gave up 5 bases, with 12 bases separating them. In nucleotides, the CDR3 is TGTGCCAGCAGCTTAGTTGGGGGCGGGGATCAGCCCCAGCATTTT. Protein product: CASSLVGGGDQPQHF.

This clonotype showed up just a few times. V usage is TRBV13 and J usage is TRBJ2-5, with a tentative D call TRBD1 (5 bases). This CDR3 is 14 amino acids long. The V gene's germline CDR1 is PRHDT and CDR2 FYEKMQ (reference sequence). V was clipped by 4 bases and J by 0 bases, with 9 bases between them. In DNA form, the CDR3 reads TGTGCCAGCAGCTATGACAGTGACCAAGAGACCCAGTACTTC. Translating gives CASSYDSDQETQYF.

In this sample, this clonotype turned up a few times. This chain connects TRBV6-5 to TRBJ2-2; D is undetermined. This CDR3 has 15 amino acids. Trimming took off 0 bases at V and 6 bases at J, with 11 bases between the two ends. CDR1 is MNHEY and CDR2 is SVGAGI in the germline V gene. The CDR3 sequence is CASSYSRLAAGELFF. CDR3 sequence (DNA): TGTGCCAGCAGTTACTCGCGGTTAGCTGCCGGGGAGCTGTTTTTT.

This clonotype has just one count. The chain uses TRBV5-6 and TRBJ2-1; 11 positions match TRBD2. The germline CDR1 and CDR2 sequences are SGHDT and YYEEEE. V lost 0 bases to trimming and J lost 7 bases; unmatched junction nucleotides: 0. The CDR3 sequence is 14 residues long. The CDR3 protein is CASSLASGRNEQFF. The CDR3 DNA sequence: TGTGCCAGCAGCTTGGCTAGCGGGAGGAATGAGCAGTTCTTC.

This clonotype was counted ten times or more. The J gene is TRBJ1-5, the V gene TRBV6-1, with a possible D match to TRBD1 (5 bases). This CDR3 comprises 15 residues. Per the germline V gene, CDR1 is MNHNS and CDR2 is SASEGT. Between the trimmed V and J ends, which lost 5 bases and 5 bases, there was a span of 16 bases. For the CDR3, the DNA is TGTGCCAGCAGTCTAGATGGGCAGGGCGATCAGCCCCAGCATTTT. Its protein product is CASSLDGQGDQPQHF.

In its sample, this clonotype was seen many times. The chain couples TRBV5-6 to TRBJ1-2; D is ambiguous. The CDR3 is 12 residues long. Germline CDR1 and CDR2: SGHDT and YYEEEE. V shed 4 bases and J shed 3 bases, with 7 bases lying between them. In DNA form, the CDR3 reads TGTGCCAGCAGCGAGCAGTACTATGGCTACACCTTC. Its protein is CASSEQYYGYTF.

Worth noting for this clonotype: This may arise from a read error, as a much more abundant clone is one base away. The chain uses TRBV12-3 or TRBV12-4 and TRBJ1-2; 7 nucleotides match TRBD1. The CDR3 loop spans 16 amino acids. J lost 4 bases, V lost 8 bases, and 16 bases had no gene match. CDR3 sequence: CASGPTGALGIYGYTF. The CDR3 bases are TGTGCCAGCGGCCCAACAGGGGCGCTTGGTATCTATGGCTACACCTTC.

The table lists this clonotype with a few counts. The CDR3 DNA is TGTGCCTGGAGCGAAGGGGACAGGAAGAACACTGAAGCTTTCTTT. Protein product: CAWSEGDRKNTEAFF. This chain links TRBV30 with TRBJ1-1; 8 nucleotides match TRBD1. The ends lost 3 bases at V and 1 base at J; junction bases unmatched: 7. CDR3 size: 15 residues. Germline-derived CDR1 and CDR2 are GTSNPN and SVGIG (reference sequence).

The V gene is TRBV7-9, the J gene TRBJ2-7, with D unclear. The CDR3 runs 13 residues. The germline CDR1 and CDR2 sequences are SEHNR and FQNEAQ (reference sequence). With 2 bases removed from V and 2 bases from J, the gap between germline ends came to 7 bases. This CDR3 is CASSLPSPYEQYF. The CDR3 DNA sequence: TGTGCCAGCAGCTTACCCAGCCCCTACGAGCAGTACTTC.

In this sample, this clonotype turned up a few times. The chain is built from TRBV4-1 and TRBJ1-6; the D gene is possibly TRBD1 (5 bases). V lost 2 bases and J 0 bases, leaving 17 bases between the germline ends. The CDR3 covers 19 residues. Germline V CDR1 and CDR2: MGHRA, YSYEKL. The CDR3 DNA reads as TGCGCCAGCAGCCAAAGCAGAGGGGTTGGCTTCTCCTATAATTCACCCCTCCACTTT. Translation gives CASSQSRGVGFSYNSPLHF.

This clonotype was recorded many times. The rearrangement joins TRBV2 to TRBJ2-6; 9 bases are shared with TRBD1. The CDR3 is 17 residues long. CDR1 and CDR2 from the germline V gene are SNHLY and FYNNEI. Trimming removed 7 bases from V and 4 bases from J; junction bases left unmatched: 11. Here the CDR3 reads CASISGTGNVGANVLTF. The CDR3 region has the DNA TGTGCCAGCATTTCCGGGACAGGGAATGTGGGGGCCAACGTCCTGACTTTC.

This clonotype was seen many times. V is TRBV11-2 and J is TRBJ1-6; no firm D call. CDR1 is SGHAT, CDR2 FQNNGV, per germline. This CDR3 region has 16 residues. V shed 6 bases and J shed 7 bases, with 19 bases lying between them. Here the CDR3 reads CASRLSLDPRNSPLHF. CDR3 bases: TGTGCCAGCAGGTTAAGCCTAGACCCCAGGAATTCACCCCTCCACTTT.

V and J are TRBV2 and TRBJ2-7; TRBD2 agrees at 7 bases. The CDR3 is made up of 15 amino acids. Per the germline V gene, CDR1 is SNHLY and CDR2 is FYNNEI. V was clipped by 7 bases and J by 5 bases; unmatched bases: 14. Here the CDR3 DNA reads TGTGCCAGCAAGTCTGGCGGGAGCTTGGCGGACGAGCAGTACTTC. Residues: CASKSGGSLADEQYF.

This clonotype turned up a few times. The chain is built from TRBV9 and TRBJ2-1; 9 nucleotides line up with TRBD1. CDR3 length equals 15 residues. CDR1 SGDLS and CDR2 YYNGEE come from the germline V gene. The J segment lost 8 bases and the V segment lost 2 bases, leaving 8 bases of the junction unmatched. This CDR3 reads CASSVPGQGDDEQFF. The CDR3 nucleotides are TGTGCCAGCAGCGTCCCGGGACAGGGTGACGATGAGCAGTTCTTC.

This chain links TRBV6-2 or TRBV6-3 with TRBJ2-1; D is perhaps TRBD1 (5 bases). CDR1 is MNHEY and CDR2 is SVGEGT in the germline V gene. Trimming cost V 6 bases and J 4 bases, with 16 bases left between them. The length of the CDR3 is 15 residues. This CDR3 is CASRPWTSRYNEQFF. The CDR3 DNA follows: TGTGCCAGCAGACCATGGACAAGCCGTTACAATGAGCAGTTCTTC.

The sample holds a few counts of this clonotype. The chain is built from TRBV11-2 and TRBJ2-2; D ambiguous. Trimming removed 5 bases from V and 0 bases from J, with 7 bases in between. The length of the CDR3 is 14 residues. CDR1 is SGHAT, CDR2 FQNNGV, per germline. The CDR3 DNA is TGTGCCAGCAGCAAACATTCGAACACCGGGGAGCTGTTTTTT. This gives the protein CASSKHSNTGELFF.

This clonotype was found a few times. This sequence joins TRBV5-1 and TRBJ2-1; TRBD2 aligns across 8 bases. The germline V gene has CDR1 SGHRS and CDR2 YFSETQ. This CDR3 spans 16 amino acids. Germline trimming cut 4 bases from V and 5 bases from J; bases unmatched to any gene: 11. The chain's CDR3 is CASSPAGAGINNEQFF. Here the CDR3 DNA reads TGCGCCAGCAGCCCAGCGGGAGCGGGGATTAACAATGAGCAGTTCTTC. Together with reference TRBV5-1 and TRBJ2-1, the CDR3 gives the full variable domain: KAGVTQTPRYLIKTRGQQVTLSCSPISGHRSVSWYQQTPGQGLQFLFEYFSETQRNKGNFPGRFSGRQFSNSRSEMNVSTLELGDSALYLCASSPAGAGINNEQFFGPGTRLTVL.

The chain recombines TRBV6-4 with TRBJ2-7; a weak D match, TRBD1 (5 bases). The germline V and J ends were trimmed by 6 bases and 3 bases, with 15 bases remaining between them. Germline CDR1 reads MRHNA; CDR2 reads SNTAGT. The length of the CDR3 is 14 residues. The CDR3 reads CASSRSDNGYEQYF. CDR3 in DNA: TGTGCCAGCAGCCGCTCGGACAACGGCTACGAGCAGTACTTC.